This TCR beta chain was captured by sequencing in a study of OX40 agonist ivuxolimab in advanced cancers. In the study overall: Prior anti-PD-1, anti-PD-L1 or anti-CTLA-4 therapy did not bar entry, and 40% had some.

Sequencing was performed with immunoSEQ multiplex PCR; in TCRdb, only in-frame clones are kept and a portion is missing. The table records around 64,000 clones, around 90% of them present only once. Peripheral blood came from all dose cohorts at three timepoints. V trimming: 1 base; J trimming: 7 bases; junction bases outside the gene matches: 5. In germline, CDR1 is SEHNR, CDR2 FQNEAQ (reference sequence). The CDR3 has 14 residues. As to this clone: Its target is unknown.

General study points: Among T cells, CD8+ cells averaged more expanded clones than CD4+ cells. Among the lowest peripheral clonal expansion occurred in 0.1-3.0 mg/kg partial responders.

This receptor was taken from an adult with an advanced solid tumor such as melanoma, head and neck, liver or kidney cancer. This sample comprised CD4+ or CD8+ T cells sorted from blood, obtained in a trial of the OX40 agonist ivuxolimab. This chain links TRBV7-9 with TRBJ1-2; 8 nucleotides align to TRBD1. CDR3 in DNA: TGTGCCAGCAGCTTAGGACAGGGGAGAACTGGCTACACCTTC. Translated, it gives CASSLGQGRTGYTF.